This T cell receptor beta chain was recovered during a study of blood T cell repertoires in COVID-19. Turning to the study itself: Acute and convalescent COVID-19 samples came from the United States, Italy and Spain. T cells, B-cell-depleted T cells, or PBMCs provided the cDNA or gDNA that served as material.

This clone was picked up a small number of times. The junction does not match germline at one end; this may be a read error. This CDR3 contains 12 residues. The germline gives CDR1 SNHLY, CDR2 FYNNEI. Under the authors' procedure: Nucleated cell number was recorded as an estimate derived from reference gene primer amplification. Some clones are missing from TCRdb's copy, which holds only in-frame ones; the method was immunoSEQ multiplex PCR. That table gives V, J and clone size, and the DNA gave D and trimming. The sample contains more than 300,000 clones, roughly 87% of which appear only once. The age range of participants was about 18 to 100 years, with residence in under 25 US areas.

The sequence came from a woman between 45 and 65 years old who had recovered from COVID-19. What was sequenced was PBMCs or T cells enriched from blood (not recorded which). The rearrangement uses TRBV2 and TRBJ1-2, with a possible D match to TRBD1 (5 bases). The CDR3 loop reads CASSEAPRRGIF. The DNA for the CDR3 is TGTGCCAGCAGTGAAGCGCCCCGGAGGGGAATCTTC.